The present T cell receptor (beta chain) was sequenced within a study of blood T cell repertoires in COVID-19. Across the whole study: The samples span acute and convalescent COVID-19 from the United States, Italy and Spain. PBMCs, B-cell-depleted T cells, or T cells provided the cDNA or gDNA that made up the material.

Trimming took 3 bases from V and 1 from J; bases not matched to a gene: 2. This CDR3 spans 14 amino acids. Looked up from germline, CDR1 is MNHEY and CDR2 is SMNVEV (reference sequence). Sequenced by immunoSEQ multiplex PCR; TCRdb stores in-frame clones only, minus some. The sample consists of more than 95,000 clones, about 88% of them appearing once. The clonotype comes from a human donor in a cohort sampled during active COVID-19. Sequencing was done on a sample of peripheral blood. The gene calls are TRBV27 and TRBJ1-1; 7 nucleotides agree with TRBD1. The CDR3 here is CASSLRGRNTEAFF. CDR3 nucleotides: TGTGCCAGCAGTTTGAGGGGGCGGAACACTGAAGCTTTCTTT.